This T cell receptor beta chain came from a study of T cells in Graves' hyperthyroidism and ophthalmopathy (dated by TCRdb to the late 2010s). Notes on the research overall: Peripheral blood was sampled at the time of initial diagnosis, prior to any treatment. In addition, the study compared T-cell repertoires in thyroid tissue and in blood from roughly six Graves' hyperthyroidism patients. The 100 discovery patients were randomly divided into training and test sets at a 7:3 ratio. The paper reports TCR Vbeta CDR3 sequencing of some 140 peripheral blood samples: over 40 ophthalmopathy, some 80 hyperthyroidism and approximately 17 progressor patients. To identify TCR V-J signatures that set the groups apart, the researchers used a discovery cohort of 100 patients, made up of roughly 40 with Graves' ophthalmopathy and some 60 with stable Graves' hyperthyroidism. Prospective prediction of ophthalmopathy was tested in an independent validation cohort consisting of about 19 hyperthyroidism patients and more than 15 patients who later progressed to ophthalmopathy. Once sampling was done, hyperthyroidism patients were given methimazole at a starting dose of 30 mg daily, whereas ophthalmopathy patients were given high-dose intravenous methylprednisolone. The paper's findings and limits, for the study overall: Ophthalmopathy was separated from stable hyperthyroidism by a 13 V-J signature model, with around 90% sensitivity and roughly 81% specificity obtained in cross-validation and 80%/75% obtained in testing. In validation, the model predicted progression to ophthalmopathy a median of around six months before onset, with roughly 71% sensitivity and 72.22% specificity. Most expanded thyroid clonotypes (frequency above 0.001) were also found in blood, which suggests that blood repertoires may mirror thyroid immune responses. Sample size was not statistically predetermined, and investigators were not blinded to group allocation.

This clonotype has just a few counts. The target of this receptor is not known. Nothing much larger sits one base from this clone, and base qualities are not available. CDR1 and CDR2 are read off the germline V gene (reference sequence) as SEHNR and FQNEAQ. Relative to germline, V is missing 0 bases and J is missing 0 bases, with 4 bases of the junction outside any gene match. The CDR3 covers 17 residues, taking in both the cysteine and the phenylalanine. Just the 51-base CDR3 DNA is kept, in frame starting at base 1. TCR beta CDR3 regions were amplified from RNA transcripts. The first round of RT-PCR for the TCR CDR3 was performed with the HTBI primer set and the Qiagen OneStep RT-PCR kit. The libraries were constructed in a second round of multiplex PCR and then size-selected and purified. Libraries were sequenced paired-end with 100 bp reads on an Illumina HiSeq2000. Per the source publication's procedure: SOAPnuke was used to process the raw data, with reads discarded if the reads contained adapters or uncalled bases, had a mean Phred below 15, or lacked an exact constant-primer or identifier match. COPE v1.2.5 was used to merge the high-quality paired reads, and each unique nucleotide sequence was defined as a clonotype. MiTCR v1.1 was used to align the clonotypes against IMGT TRBV, TRBD and TRBJ reference segments. The analysis included only V-J combinations with a frequency above 0.0001, which together covered 99% to 99.2% of the repertoires. The TCS score was defined as the ratio of F50 (clonal expansion) to E x V (chaos), calculated using BLOSUM62-based TCRdist between CDR3 peptides within each V-J. Welch's t-statistics and random forest reduced several hundred V-J features to 13, which were used in a naive Bayes classifier (R e1071). The public sequencing data were trimmed at Q25 with fastp and processed into clonotypes with MiXCR by TCRdb, which kept only in-frame beta chains. Under each unique CDR3 protein, matching rows form one entry showing the most common genes and DNA. Here the V and J calls rest on TCRdb's processing, not on the authors' analysis. Recorded for this sample are about 560,000 distinct CDR3 sequences; roughly a sixth of them occurred a single time. The ten largest clones take up approximately 20% of the sample.

Stable Graves' hyperthyroidism was defined as no progression to ophthalmopathy during 18 months of follow-up. Hyperthyroidism patients were newly diagnosed, had a disease duration of under 2 months, and were aged 18 to 65 years. Patients with uncontrolled infections, other autoimmune diseases, pregnancy or lactation were excluded. Diagnoses relied on clinical symptoms, serum thyroxine and TRAb, thyroid ultrasound and orbital computed tomography. PBMCs were separated from under 12 ml of fresh peripheral blood using Ficoll-Paque density gradient centrifugation. Total RNA was extracted using Trizol reagent, and RNA quality was assessed on an Agilent 2100 Bioanalyzer.

The sequence came from a woman younger than 35 with Graves' hyperthyroidism. This receptor chain uses TRBV7-9 and TRBJ2-7; the central 11 bases match TRBD1. Sequencing was carried out using blood. The sequence in DNA is TGTGCCAGCAGCTTAGCTTTGGGACAGGGGGTCTCCTACGAGCAGTACTTC. This sequence encodes CASSLALGQGVSYEQYF.